Listed here are 26 T cell receptor beta chains from one sample, sequenced in a study of Tregs in tolerant kidney transplant recipients. Only in-frame clones appear in the TCRdb table, and some are missing; sequencing was by immunoSEQ multiplex PCR. This table lists roughly 48,000 clones. The material was CD4+ T cells from blood, obtained before the transplant. Source of these receptors: a human donor who received a combined kidney and bone marrow transplant.

As to this clone: The read comes to an end 3 residues before the CDR3 does, leaving the germline J gene to fill in the end. V and J are TRBV6-1 and TRBJ1-2, with 9 bases identical to TRBD1. The CDR3 is 18 amino acids. With 2 bases clipped from V and 4 bases from J, the junction kept 14 bases outside the gene matches. The V gene's germline CDR1 is MNHNS and CDR2 SASEGT. Partial CDR3 DNA: TGTGCCAGCAGTGAAACTATCTTAGGGACAGGGCGCCTCTATGGC. This sequence encodes CASSETILGTGRLYG. The CDR3 in full is CASSETILGTGRLYGYTF.

A remark on this clone: The sequenced fragment ends 3 residues before the CDR3 boundary, so the rest is inferred from the germline J gene. The chain carries TRBV30 and TRBJ1-3; 11 bases fit TRBD1. The J segment lost 3 bases and the V segment lost 8 bases, leaving 6 bases of the junction unmatched. From germline, CDR1 is GTSNPN and CDR2 SVGIG (reference sequence). This CDR3 has 14 residues. CDR3 in amino acids: CAGGTGGVGNTIYF. Incomplete CDR3 DNA: TGTGCCGGGGGGACAGGGGGAGTTGGAAACACC.

As regards this clone: The CDR3 end lies 3 residues beyond the end of the read and is filled in from the germline J gene. The genes are TRBV5-1 and TRBJ2-1; 12 bases match TRBD2. Looked up from germline, CDR1 is SGHRS and CDR2 is YFSETQ. The J segment lost 8 bases and the V segment lost 0 bases, leaving 6 bases of the junction unmatched. The CDR3 is 16 amino acids. The covered CDR3 bases are TGCGCCAGCAGCTTGGGACTAGCGGGAGTTGCGGATGAG. Residues: CASSLGLAGVADE. In full, the CDR3 reads CASSLGLAGVADEQFF.

Remarks on this clone: With the read ending 3 residues before the CDR3 end, the germline J gene is used to fill in that end. J is TRBJ2-5 and V is TRBV20-1, with 10 bases lining up with TRBD2. V shed 7 bases, J shed 2 bases, and the junction held 4 bases outside the gene matches. The length of the CDR3 is 13 residues. The germline V gene has CDR1 DFQATT and CDR2 SNEGSKA (reference sequence). Partial CDR3 DNA: TGCAGTGGGCTAGCGGGAGCTCAAGAGACC. Residues: CSGLAGAQET. The whole CDR3 region reads CSGLAGAQETQYF.

Details on this clone: Read coverage stops 3 residues before the CDR3 terminus; the germline J gene supplies the remainder. The rearrangement links TRBV19 to TRBJ2-1; TRBD2 aligns across 7 bases. J lost 3 bases, V lost 5 bases, and 10 bases had no gene match. The CDR3 length is 16 residues. In germline, CDR1 is LNHDA, CDR2 SQIVND (reference sequence). CDR3 bases read: TGTGCCAGTAGTGCAAATGGACTAGACGGCTACAATGAG. It translates to CASSANGLDGYNE. The CDR3 as a whole reads CASSANGLDGYNEQFF.

Comment on this clone: Read sequence stops 3 residues before the CDR3 end, and the germline J gene provides the missing end. V is TRBV7-9 and J is TRBJ2-1; a weak D match, TRBD1 (5 bases). V lost 6 bases and J 9 bases, leaving 12 bases between the germline ends. This CDR3 is built from 12 residues. CDR1 is SEHNR and CDR2 is FQNEAQ in the germline V gene (reference sequence). CDR3 in amino acids: CASSTPGIEQFF. CDR3 DNA (partial): TGTGCCAGCAGTACCCCAGGGATTGAG.

As concerns this clone: Read sequence stops 3 residues before the CDR3 end, and the germline J gene provides the missing end. This rearrangement joins TRBV2 to TRBJ2-6, with 8 nucleotides matching TRBD1. V gave up 3 bases and J gave up 2 bases; unmatched junction bases: 6. The CDR3 spans 17 residues. In germline, CDR1 is SNHLY, CDR2 FYNNEI. The sequenced part of the CDR3 DNA is TGTGCCAGCAGTGATTGGCAGGGGGCAACTGGGGCCAACGTC. The encoded protein is CASSDWQGATGANV. Given in full, the CDR3 is CASSDWQGATGANVLTF. Using reference TRBV2 and TRBJ2-6 for the parts outside the CDR3, the full variable domain is EPEVTQTPSHQVTQMGQEVILRCVPISNHLYFYWYRQILGQKVEFLVSFYNNEISEKSEIFDDQFSVERPDGSNFTLKIRSTKLEDSAMYFCASSDWQGATGANVLTFGAGSRLTVL.

As regards this clone: From the germline J gene comes the end of the CDR3, since the read stops 3 residues before it. J is TRBJ2-7 and V is TRBV7-9; a possible D gene is TRBD2 (5 bases). Germline CDR1 SEHNR, CDR2 FQNEAQ (reference sequence). V lost 5 bases and J lost 0, with 14 bases in between. CDR3 length: 15 amino acids. CDR3 region: CASSLLRATSYEQYF. Partial CDR3 DNA: TGTGCCAGCAGCCTGTTGAGGGCCACCTCCTACGAG.

Comments on this clone: The read halts 3 residues ahead of the CDR3 end, with the missing end drawn from the germline J gene. This chain joins TRBV20-1 and TRBJ2-5; 9 bases are shared with TRBD2. With V trimmed by 0 bases and J by 6 bases, 2 bases remained unmatched. CDR1 is DFQATT and CDR2 is SNEGSKA in the germline V gene (reference sequence). The CDR3 consists of 13 residues. The CDR3 reads CSARDSGSQTQYF. The part of the CDR3 DNA that was read is TGCAGTGCTAGAGATAGCGGGAGCCAGACC.

Worth noting for this clone: The CDR3 end is not reached by the read, which stops 3 residues before it; the germline J gene fills it in. The chain carries TRBV5-6 and TRBJ2-7, with a tentative D call TRBD2 (5 bases). Between the trimmed V and J ends, which lost 0 bases and 4 bases, there was a span of 14 bases. Germline loops: CDR1 SGHDT, CDR2 YYEEEE. The CDR3 totals 15 residues. The chain's CDR3 is CASSLAGVLRYEQYF. The CDR3 DNA, read in part, is TGTGCCAGCAGCTTGGCCGGGGTTCTACGGTACGAG.

A note on this clone: Coverage ceases 3 residues before the CDR3 finishes, and the germline J gene fills in the end. The chain uses TRBV19 and TRBJ1-4; tentatively, D is TRBD1 (6 bases). CDR3 length: 17 amino acids. The V end lost 6 bases, the J end lost 4 bases, and 21 bases lay between the germline ends. Germline V gene sequence: CDR1 LNHDA, CDR2 SQIVND (reference sequence). The CDR3 region is CASSKPGHPLLNEKLFF. The part of the CDR3 DNA that was read is TGTGCCAGTAGCAAACCGGGACATCCACTTCTTAATGAAAAA.

CDR3 sequence: CASEGQGARGTEAFF. The covered CDR3 bases are TGTGCCAGCGAGGGACAGGGGGCGCGAGGAACTGAA. The chain is built from TRBV2 and TRBJ1-1, with TRBD1 matching 12 bases. The observed sequence ends 3 residues before the CDR3 terminus, with the missing tail filled in from the germline J gene. The germline V gene encodes CDR1 SNHLY and CDR2 FYNNEI. V trimming: 8 bases; J trimming: 5 bases; junction bases outside the gene matches: 9. This CDR3 is built from 15 residues.

Note on this clone: The read is 3 residues too short to cover the CDR3 end, so that end is filled in from the germline J gene. This sequence joins TRBV30 and TRBJ1-2; 9 nucleotides line up with TRBD1. Germline CDR1 is GTSNPN and CDR2 is SVGIG (reference sequence). V trimming: 4 bases; J trimming: 6 bases; junction bases outside the gene matches: 12. The CDR3 consists of 15 residues. Incomplete CDR3 DNA: TGTGCCTGGATCCTTACAGGGGGCGCTGCCCATGGC. It codes for CAWILTGGAAHG. In full, the CDR3 is CAWILTGGAAHGYTF. The full variable domain, rest sourced from reference TRBV30 and TRBJ1-2, is SQTIHQWPATLVQPVGSPLSLECTVEGTSNPNLYWYRQAAGRGLQLLFYSVGIGQISSEVPQNLSASRPQDRQFILSSKKLLLSDSGFYLCAWILTGGAAHGYTFGSGTRLTVV.

On this clone itself: The read stops 3 residues short of the end of the CDR3; the missing end is completed from the germline J gene. The V gene is TRBV5-4, the J gene TRBJ2-7; D gene ambiguous. V lost 8 bases, J lost 3 bases, and 15 bases lay in between. CDR3 length: 13 residues. Germline CDR1 reads SGHNT; CDR2 reads YYREEE (reference sequence). This chain's CDR3 is CASADVSSYEQYF. Partial CDR3 DNA: TGTGCCAGTGCGGATGTATCCAGCTACGAG.

Points on this clone: From the germline J gene comes the end of the CDR3, since the read stops 3 residues before it. The V and J genes are TRBV7-2 and TRBJ2-1; TRBD2 matches at 8 bases. There are 15 residues in the CDR3. The V gene's germline CDR1 is SGHTA and CDR2 FQGNSA. V lost 1 base and J lost 5; bases outside the gene matches: 4. Partial CDR3 DNA: TGTGCCAGCAGCTTAGTAGCGGGAAAGAACAATGAG. It yields the protein CASSLVAGKNNE. The full-length CDR3 reads as CASSLVAGKNNEQFF.

Incomplete CDR3 DNA: TGTGCCAGCAGCTTAGAGGGCACAGATACG. Translation gives CASSLEGTDT. The full CDR3 sequence reads CASSLEGTDTQYF. V and J are TRBV7-6 and TRBJ2-3, with D unresolved. Sequencing ends 3 residues short of the CDR3 end; the germline J gene provides the rest. Trimming left V 1 base short and J 1 base short, with 3 bases between. The CDR3 is 13 amino acids. CDR1 is SGHVS, CDR2 FNYEAQ, per germline.

Points on this clone: The CDR3 end falls 3 residues outside the read, so it is completed with the germline J gene. The V gene is TRBV19, the J gene TRBJ2-5, with D perhaps TRBD2 (5 bases). Germline V CDR1 and CDR2: LNHDA, SQIVND (reference sequence). The CDR3 extends over 15 amino acids. Between the trimmed V and J ends, which lost 7 bases and 3 bases, there was a span of 18 bases. The CDR3 loop reads CASTSRGAMEETQYF. CDR3 DNA, as far as it was read: TGTGCCAGTACCTCCCGGGGAGCAATGGAAGAGACC.

Comments on this clone: From the germline J gene comes the end of the CDR3, since the read stops 3 residues before it. J is TRBJ2-6 and V is TRBV2; a possible D gene is TRBD1 (5 bases). Germline assignment: CDR1 SNHLY and CDR2 FYNNEI. V was trimmed by 6 bases and J by 2 bases, leaving 8 bases between them. There are 14 residues in the CDR3. The CDR3 region is CASSRETGANVLTF. CDR3 DNA (partial): TGTGCCAGCAGCAGGGAAACTGGGGCCAACGTC.

Concerning this clone: The read halts 3 residues ahead of the CDR3 end, with the missing end drawn from the germline J gene. This sequence joins TRBV7-2 and TRBJ2-1; tentatively, D is TRBD2 (5 bases). From germline, CDR1 is SGHTA and CDR2 FQGNSA. Trimming took 5 bases from V and 9 from J, leaving 14 bases between them. This CDR3 comprises 13 residues. CDR3 sequence reads: CASSTRVVSEQFF. Partial CDR3 DNA: TGTGCCAGCAGCACTAGGGTTGTTAGTGAG.

In the case of this clone: The CDR3 end is not reached by the read, which stops 3 residues before it; the germline J gene fills it in. This rearrangement joins TRBV7-3 to TRBJ2-2; TRBD2 aligns across 7 bases. The CDR3 consists of 15 residues. Trimming cost V 5 bases and J 5 bases; bases outside gene matches: 8. Germline V gene data show CDR1 as SGHTA and CDR2 as FQGTGA. CDR3 residues: CASSPFREGTGELFF. The CDR3 bases that were read are TGTGCCAGCAGCCCCTTTAGGGAGGGGACCGGGGAG. Looking up the rest from reference TRBV7-3 and TRBJ2-2 gives the full variable domain: GAGVSQTPSNKVTEKGKYVELRCDPISGHTALYWYRQSLGQGPEFLIYFQGTGAADDSGLPNDRFFAVRPEGSVSTLKIQRTERGDSAVYLCASSPFREGTGELFFGEGSRLTVL.

In the case of this clone: The read ends 3 residues shy of where the CDR3 ends; the end is completed using the germline J gene. The chain joins TRBV20-1 to TRBJ1-5; no reliable D call. The CDR3 runs 13 residues. Trimming removed 2 bases at V and 0 bases at J, with 5 bases between. Germline CDR1 and CDR2: DFQATT and SNEGSKA (reference sequence). The part of the CDR3 DNA that was read is TGCAGTGCTAGATCCTATAGCAATCAGCCC. As protein: CSARSYSNQP. The full CDR3 reads CSARSYSNQPQHF.

About this clone itself: The read terminates 3 residues before the CDR3 end, so the remaining end is supplied by the germline J gene. V is TRBV7-3 and J is TRBJ2-1, with 12 bases lining up with TRBD2. The germline V gene has CDR1 SGHTA and CDR2 FQGTGA. Trimming took 2 bases from V and 6 from J; bases not matched to a gene: 2. This CDR3 has 15 amino acids. The sequenced part of the CDR3 DNA is TGTGCCAGCAGCTTAGGGACTAGCGGGTTCAATGAG. Translation: CASSLGTSGFNE. The CDR3 as a whole reads CASSLGTSGFNEQFF.

With regard to this clone: Sequencing ends 3 residues short of the CDR3 end; the germline J gene provides the rest. The genes are TRBV7-3 and TRBJ2-3; no clear D. The CDR3 spans 15 residues. Trimming cost V 3 bases and J 0 bases, with 10 bases left between them. CDR1 is SGHTA and CDR2 is FQGTGA in the germline V gene. The CDR3 bases that were read are TGTGCCAGCAGCTTTGCCGGCGGAAGCACAGATACG. Translating it yields CASSFAGGSTDT. Given in full, the CDR3 is CASSFAGGSTDTQYF.

In the case of this clone: The read finishes 3 residues shy of the CDR3 end, and the germline J gene is used to complete it. The chain joins TRBV18 to TRBJ1-3; D may be TRBD1 (5 bases). V was pared by 6 bases and J by 1 base, with 10 bases between. This CDR3 comprises 14 residues. CDR1 and CDR2 from the germline V gene are KGHSH and LQKENI. The part of the CDR3 DNA that was read is TGTGCCAGCTCCTCCGGGACTTCTGGAAACACC. It codes for CASSSGTSGNT. Given in full, the CDR3 is CASSSGTSGNTIYF. The full variable domain, with the rest looked up from reference TRBV18 and TRBJ1-3, is NAGVMQNPRHLVRRRGQEARLRCSPMKGHSHVYWYRQLPEEGLKFMVYLQKENIIDESGMPKERFSAEFPKEGPSILRIQQVVRGDSAAYFCASSSGTSGNTIYFGEGSWLTVV.

Remarks on this clone: The CDR3 end is not reached by the read, which stops 3 residues before it; the germline J gene fills it in. The chain uses TRBV10-3 and TRBJ2-5, with TRBD2 identical over 8 bases. This CDR3 comprises 13 residues. J gave up 4 bases and V 4 bases, and 2 bases lay outside the gene matches. Germline V gene data show CDR1 as ENHRY and CDR2 as SYGVKD. The sequenced part of the CDR3 DNA is TGTGCCATCAGTGGAAGCGGGAGAGAGACC. Translation gives CAISGSGRET. The whole CDR3 sequence reads CAISGSGRETQYF.

As regards this clone: The CDR3 end is not reached by the read, which stops 3 residues before it; the germline J gene fills it in. The gene calls are TRBV20-1 and TRBJ2-1; 12 positions agree with TRBD2. Looked up from germline, CDR1 is DFQATT and CDR2 is SNEGSKA (reference sequence). CDR3 size: 15 residues. V dropped 5 bases and J dropped 6; count of bases not matched to a gene: 8. Partial CDR3 DNA: TGCAGTGCTTTCCCGACTAGCGGGAGCTTCAATGAG. Translating gives CSAFPTSGSFNE. The whole CDR3 sequence reads CSAFPTSGSFNEQFF.